Listed below are T cell receptor beta chains from one sample, sequenced in a study of blood T cell repertoires in COVID-19. Method: immunoSEQ multiplex PCR; TCRdb's copy keeps in-frame clones and lacks some. Of some 150,000 clones in the sample, approximately 86% were seen once. Sequencing used peripheral blood. These receptors originate from a woman aged 60-75 years who had recovered from COVID-19. Each CDR3 is given with its conserved first and last residue. The D gene is left open where the match is weak. Clone size appears in some rows only: once, few, many, or a class for an expanded clone.

V: TRBV5-4
J: TRBJ2-1
D: TRBD2
size: .
CDR3: CASSSTSGGNEQFF
DNA: TGTGCCAGCAGCTCGACTAGCGGGGGTAATGAGCAGTTCTTC

V: TRBV13
J: TRBJ2-1
D: .
size: .
CDR3: CASSLGTNSYNEQFF
DNA: TGTGCCAGCAGCTTAGGGACTAACTCCTACAATGAGCAGTTCTTC

V: TRBV6-6
J: TRBJ1-1
D: .
size: .
CDR3: CASSSFRGNTEAFF
DNA: TGTGCCAGCAGTTCCTTTAGGGGGAACACTGAAGCTTTCTTT

V: TRBV6-5
J: TRBJ2-7
D: TRBD1
size: .
CDR3: CASSRQGPLYEQYF
DNA: TGTGCCAGCAGTCGACAGGGCCCCCTCTACGAGCAGTACTTC

V: TRBV30
J: TRBJ1-3
D: .
size: .
CDR3: CAWSPGVSGNTIYF
DNA: TGTGCCTGGAGCCCAGGCGTCTCTGGAAACACCATATATTTT

V: TRBV6-5
J: TRBJ2-7
D: .
size: many
CDR3: CASEVRTSYEQYF
DNA: TGTGCCAGCGAAGTGAGGACATCCTACGAGCAGTACTTC

V: TRBV5-1
J: TRBJ1-1
D: TRBD1
size: .
CDR3: CASSSQGAGDTEAFF
DNA: TGCGCCAGCAGCTCACAGGGGGCGGGGGACACTGAAGCTTTCTTT

V: TRBV5-1
J: TRBJ1-2
D: TRBD1
size: .
CDR3: CASSTGQGYGYTF
DNA: TGCGCCAGCAGTACTGGACAGGGGTATGGCTACACCTTC

V: TRBV6-6
J: TRBJ2-7
D: .
size: .
CDR3: CASSLLSYEQYF
DNA: TGTGCCAGCAGCCTTCTCAGCTACGAGCAGTACTTC

V: TRBV20-1
J: TRBJ1-5
D: .
size: .
CDR3: CSASPGHLSNQPQHF
DNA: TGCAGTGCTAGTCCGGGACACCTTAGCAATCAGCCCCAGCATTTT

V: TRBV6-4
J: TRBJ1-1
D: .
size: .
CDR3: CASSDRGGVSEAFF
DNA: TGTGCCAGCAGTGACAGGGGGGGAGTGTCTGAAGCTTTCTTT

V: TRBV12-3/TRBV12-4
J: TRBJ2-5
D: TRBD1
size: .
CDR3: CASSPGGQETQYF
DNA: TGTGCCAGCAGCCCAGGGGGCCAAGAGACCCAGTACTTC

V: TRBV5-1
J: TRBJ2-1
D: TRBD2
size: .
CDR3: CASSLEGSGGNNEQFF
DNA: TGCGCCAGCAGCTTGGAGGGTAGCGGGGGGAACAATGAGCAGTTCTTC

V: TRBV29-1
J: TRBJ2-5
D: TRBD2
size: .
CDR3: CSVETGTSGYNQETQYF
DNA: TGCAGCGTTGAAACGGGGACTAGCGGATACAACCAAGAGACCCAGTACTTC

V: TRBV28
J: TRBJ1-2
D: .
size: once
CDR3: CASSLRDYGYTF
DNA: TGTGCCAGCAGCCTCCGGGACTATGGCTACACCTTC

V: TRBV5-1
J: TRBJ2-3
D: TRBD1
size: .
CDR3: CASSYGQGPLTDTQYF
DNA: TGCGCCAGCAGCTATGGACAGGGCCCCCTCACAGATACGCAGTATTTT

V: TRBV6-5
J: TRBJ2-7
D: TRBD2
size: once
CDR3: CASSYSSPAGSYEQYF
DNA: TGTGCCAGCAGTTACTCGAGTCCAGCGGGGTCCTACGAGCAGTACTTC

V: TRBV19
J: TRBJ1-4
D: .
size: once
CDR3: CASPRRLKTTTNEKLFF
DNA: TGTGCCAGTCCGCGGCGCCTAAAAACTACAACTAATGAAAAACTGTTTTTT

V: TRBV2
J: TRBJ1-2
D: .
size: .
CDR3: CASSVERVEGGYTF
DNA: TGTGCCAGCAGCGTGGAGAGGGTTGAAGGGGGCTACACCTTC

V: TRBV27
J: TRBJ2-3
D: TRBD1
size: .
CDR3: CASSPGTGGSTDTQYF
DNA: TGTGCCAGCAGTCCCGGGACAGGGGGATCCACAGATACGCAGTATTTT

V: TRBV6-4
J: TRBJ1-1
D: .
size: .
CDR3: CASSPGGTEAFF
DNA: TGTGCCAGCAGTCCCGGGGGCACTGAAGCTTTCTTT

V: TRBV2
J: TRBJ1-4
D: .
size: .
CDR3: CASSEARRPNEKLFF
DNA: TGTGCCAGCAGTGAAGCGCGGCGGCCCAATGAAAAACTGTTTTTT

V: TRBV3-1/TRBV3-2
J: TRBJ1-2
D: TRBD1
size: .
CDR3: CASSQGDPGQGSYTF
DNA: TGTGCCAGCAGCCAAGGGGACCCGGGACAGGGCTCCTACACCTTC

V: TRBV25-1
J: TRBJ2-7
D: .
size: .
CDR3: CASSEYALEQYF
DNA: TGTGCCAGCAGTGAATATGCCCTAGAGCAGTACTTC

V: TRBV6-1
J: TRBJ2-3
D: TRBD1
size: .
CDR3: CASSEEGDSYTDTQYF
DNA: TGTGCCAGCAGTGAAGAGGGGGACAGTTACACAGATACGCAGTATTTT

V: TRBV6-4
J: TRBJ1-2
D: .
size: .
CDR3: CASSDSSWGRYGYTF
DNA: TGTGCCAGCAGTGACTCATCATGGGGGAGGTATGGCTACACCTTC

V: TRBV19
J: TRBJ2-5
D: TRBD1
size: .
CDR3: CASSSGTGAGETQYF
DNA: TGTGCCAGTAGTTCCGGGACAGGGGCAGGGGAGACCCAGTACTTC

V: TRBV7-9
J: TRBJ1-5
D: .
size: .
CDR3: CASSLPTGPQHF
DNA: TGTGCCAGCAGCCTCCCCACGGGGCCCCAGCATTTT

V: TRBV2
J: TRBJ2-5
D: TRBD1
size: .
CDR3: CAWDRGEETQYF
DNA: TGTGCCTGGGACAGGGGGGAGGAGACCCAGTACTTC

V: TRBV4-1
J: TRBJ2-6
D: .
size: .
CDR3: CASSLESRDRIAGANVLTF
DNA: TGCGCCAGCAGCCTGGAGTCCAGAGATCGAATAGCTGGGGCCAACGTCCTGACTTTC

V: TRBV11-3
J: TRBJ2-5
D: .
size: .
CDR3: CASSLGGPRETQYF
DNA: TGTGCCAGCAGCTTAGGCGGCCCGCGAGAGACCCAGTACTTC

V: TRBV2
J: TRBJ1-4
D: TRBD1
size: .
CDR3: CASSGQGATNEKLFF
DNA: TGTGCCAGCAGCGGACAGGGAGCAACTAATGAAAAACTGTTTTTT

V: TRBV29-1
J: TRBJ2-7
D: TRBD1
size: once
CDR3: CSGGQGGSEQYF
DNA: TGCAGCGGAGGACAGGGGGGTAGCGAGCAGTACTTC

V: TRBV12-3/TRBV12-4
J: TRBJ1-1
D: .
size: .
CDR3: CASSLRVGTEAFF
DNA: TGTGCCAGCAGTTTGAGGGTCGGGACTGAAGCTTTCTTT

V: TRBV3-1/TRBV3-2
J: TRBJ1-6
D: .
size: .
CDR3: CASSPGINSPLHF
DNA: TGTGCCAGCAGCCCAGGCATTAATTCACCCCTCCACTTT

V: TRBV2
J: TRBJ1-5
D: .
size: .
CDR3: CASSESGRYQPQHF
DNA: TGTGCCAGCAGTGAAAGTGGGAGGTATCAGCCCCAGCATTTT

V: TRBV18
J: TRBJ2-1
D: TRBD2
size: .
CDR3: CASSPSGGFDNEQFF
DNA: TGTGCCAGCTCACCTAGCGGGGGGTTCGACAATGAGCAGTTCTTC

V: TRBV9
J: TRBJ2-2
D: TRBD2
size: .
CDR3: CASSALAGGTNTGELFF
DNA: TGTGCCAGCAGCGCCCTTGCGGGGGGTACGAACACCGGGGAGCTGTTTTTT

V: TRBV5-6
J: TRBJ2-1
D: TRBD2
size: .
CDR3: CASSPTSGGPHYNEQFF
DNA: TGTGCCAGCAGCCCGACTAGCGGGGGGCCTCACTACAATGAGCAGTTCTTC

V: TRBV6-5
J: TRBJ2-3
D: TRBD1
size: .
CDR3: CASIRQGWADTQYF
DNA: TGTGCCAGCATTCGACAGGGTTGGGCAGATACGCAGTATTTT

V: TRBV5-1
J: TRBJ2-5
D: TRBD1
size: .
CDR3: CASRGEGTGVETQYF
DNA: TGCGCCAGCAGGGGAGAGGGTACAGGGGTGGAGACCCAGTACTTC

V: TRBV11-2
J: TRBJ1-4
D: TRBD1
size: .
CDR3: CASSLDVLKGATNEKLFF
DNA: TGTGCCAGCAGCTTAGATGTCTTGAAGGGGGCGACTAATGAAAAACTGTTTTTT

V: TRBV3-1/TRBV3-2
J: TRBJ2-7
D: TRBD2
size: .
CDR3: CASSVTGTSSYEQYF
DNA: TGTGCCAGCAGCGTAACCGGGACTAGCTCCTACGAGCAGTACTTC

V: TRBV6-5
J: TRBJ1-5
D: TRBD1
size: .
CDR3: CASNSGTGGNQPQHF
DNA: TGTGCCAGCAACTCCGGGACAGGGGGCAATCAGCCCCAGCATTTT

V: TRBV7-8
J: TRBJ2-7
D: .
size: .
CDR3: CASSLTSTGGWEQYF
DNA: TGTGCCAGCAGCCTAACATCCACTGGGGGCTGGGAGCAGTACTTC

V: TRBV15
J: TRBJ2-3
D: TRBD2
size: once
CDR3: CATSRDRGGTTDTQYF
DNA: TGTGCCACCAGCAGAGACCGGGGGGGGACCACAGATACGCAGTATTTT

V: TRBV4-2
J: TRBJ2-3
D: TRBD2
size: few
CDR3: CASSPQGSGSLTDTQYF
DNA: TGTGCCAGCAGCCCGCAAGGTAGCGGGTCCCTCACAGATACGCAGTATTTT

V: TRBV18
J: TRBJ1-2
D: TRBD1
size: .
CDR3: CASSRGTGEGYTF
DNA: TGTGCCAGCTCACGGGGGACAGGGGAAGGCTACACCTTC

V: TRBV2
J: TRBJ2-7
D: TRBD2
size: .
CDR3: CASSVTSGGPYEQYF
DNA: TGTGCCAGCAGTGTGACTAGCGGGGGCCCCTACGAGCAGTACTTC

V: TRBV19
J: TRBJ2-3
D: .
size: .
CDR3: CASSLKTVSTDTQYF
DNA: TGTGCCAGTAGTCTCAAGACAGTGAGCACAGATACGCAGTATTTT

V: TRBV9
J: TRBJ1-2
D: TRBD1
size: .
CDR3: CASSTDRGGYTF
DNA: TGTGCCAGCAGTACAGACAGGGGTGGCTACACCTTC

V: TRBV6-6
J: TRBJ1-3
D: .
size: .
CDR3: CASTESSGNTIYF
DNA: TGTGCCTCCACAGAGAGCTCTGGAAACACCATATATTTT